The 24 T cell receptor beta chains given below trace back to one sample, sequenced in a study of shared clonotypes between healthy human individuals. TCRdb's table, derived via immunoSEQ multiplex PCR, lists solely in-frame clones and lacks some. The sample has some 790,000 clones; around 77% are singletons. Sample: memory CD4+ T cells sorted from blood. Subset given: CD45RA-negative fraction. All receptors come from a woman aged 30 to 39 in good health.

This clone was seen a single time. The rearrangement links TRBV27 to TRBJ1-2; D remains unclear. V was clipped by 6 bases and J by 2 bases, with 13 bases between them. Germline loops: CDR1 MNHEY, CDR2 SMNVEV (reference sequence). CDR3 length equals 14 residues. The CDR3 DNA sequence: TGTGCCAGCAGCCCCTCCTATCAAAACTATGGCTACACCTTC. Protein sequence: CASSPSYQNYGYTF.

Regarding this clone: Other DNA sequences of this sample code for an identical CDR3. The rearrangement uses TRBV19 and TRBJ2-5; 7 positions agree with TRBD2. The CDR3 contains 14 residues. Losses at the gene ends were 3 bases for V and 2 bases for J; bases not matched to a gene: 3. The V gene's germline CDR1 is LNHDA and CDR2 SQIVND (reference sequence). Here the CDR3 DNA reads TGTGCCAGTAGTATCACGGGGGGACAAGAGACCCAGTACTTC. This translates into CASSITGGQETQYF.

The V gene is TRBV7-2, the J gene TRBJ1-5, with D uncertain. This CDR3 is 13 amino acids long. Trimming cost V 3 bases and J 3 bases, with 6 bases left between them. CDR1 SGHTA and CDR2 FQGNSA come from the germline V gene. CDR3 in amino acids: CASSLALNQPQHF. The CDR3 DNA sequence: TGTGCCAGCAGCTTGGCACTCAATCAGCCCCAGCATTTT.

V and J are TRBV5-1 and TRBJ2-3, with D perhaps TRBD2 (5 bases). CDR1 and CDR2 from the germline V gene are SGHRS and YFSETQ. The CDR3 consists of 14 residues. Trimming removed 4 bases at V and 3 bases at J, with 12 bases between. The CDR3: CASSPGEGTDTQYF. Here the CDR3 DNA reads TGCGCCAGCAGCCCCGGGGAAGGGACAGATACGCAGTATTTT.

The chain uses TRBV10-2 and TRBJ2-3; D is unclear. The CDR3 is 13 amino acids. Trimming pared 3 bases from V and 1 base from J, leaving 5 bases between. The germline CDR1 and CDR2 sequences are WSHSY and SAAADI. The CDR3 DNA reads as TGCGCCAGCAGTGAAAGCGGCACAGATACGCAGTATTTT. Its protein product is CASSESGTDTQYF.

The rearrangement uses TRBV27 and TRBJ1-2; tentatively, D is TRBD1 (6 bases). The CDR3 runs 14 residues. Trimming pared 2 bases from V and 4 bases from J, leaving 11 bases between. Germline V gives CDR1 MNHEY, CDR2 SMNVEV (reference sequence). Written as DNA, the CDR3 is TGTGCCAGCAGTTTAAAGACAGGACCCTATGGCTACACCTTC. Amino acid sequence: CASSLKTGPYGYTF.

The CDR3 spells CASSYGGRGQYEQYF. The CDR3 coding sequence is TGTGCCAGCAGTTACGGGGGGAGGGGGCAATACGAGCAGTACTTC. The chain uses TRBV6-5 and TRBJ2-7; D is perhaps TRBD1 or TRBD2 (7 bases each). Trimming left V 2 bases short and J 4 bases short, with 15 bases between. Germline lookup yields CDR1 MNHEY and CDR2 SVGAGI. This CDR3 is 15 amino acids long.

V gene TRBV28 combines with J gene TRBJ1-2, with D maybe TRBD1 (5 bases). Trimming removed 5 bases at V and 1 base at J, with 11 bases between. CDR3 length: 14 amino acids. Looked up from germline, CDR1 is MDHEN and CDR2 is SYDVKM. This CDR3 is CASSNEGSNYGYTF. In DNA, the CDR3 is TGTGCCAGCAGTAATGAGGGGAGTAACTATGGCTACACCTTC.

This clone has a handful of counts. The chain couples TRBV5-4 to TRBJ2-2, with D uncertain. V was pared by 3 bases and J by 4 bases, with 10 bases between. CDR1 is SGHNT, CDR2 YYREEE, per germline (reference sequence). The CDR3 has 14 amino acids. The CDR3 DNA sequence: TGTGCCAGCAGCTCCCAAGGTGTCACCGGGGAGCTGTTTTTT. This translates into CASSSQGVTGELFF. The full variable domain, completed using reference TRBV5-4 and TRBJ2-2, is ETGVTQSPTHLIKTRGQQVTLRCSSQSGHNTVSWYQQALGQGPQFIFQYYREEENGRGNFPPRFSGLQFPNYSSELNVNALELDDSALYLCASSSQGVTGELFFGEGSRLTVL.

This chain links TRBV18 with TRBJ2-2, with D possibly TRBD1 on 5 matching bases. The germline V gene has CDR1 KGHSH and CDR2 LQKENI. The CDR3 length is 15 residues. The V end lost 2 bases, the J end lost 2 bases, and 9 bases lay between the germline ends. In nucleotides, the CDR3 is TGTGCCAGCTCACCAGTCAGGGATAACACCGGGGAGCTGTTTTTT. Protein: CASSPVRDNTGELFF.

CDR3 coding DNA: TGTGCCAGCAGTTCCCCCGACAGGGGGTCGGGCACTGAAGCTTTCTTT. Amino acid sequence: CASSSPDRGSGTEAFF. This chain joins TRBV28 and TRBJ1-1; 9 bases are shared with TRBD1. There are 16 residues in the CDR3. In germline, CDR1 is MDHEN, CDR2 SYDVKM. After removal of 4 bases from V and 4 bases from J, the junction contained 10 bases not matched to a gene.

The chain couples TRBV9 to TRBJ2-7; D remains ambiguous. Germline V CDR1 and CDR2: SGDLS, YYNGEE. V was trimmed by 0 bases and J by 0 bases, leaving 10 bases between them. This CDR3 comprises 15 residues. The CDR3 nucleotides are TGTGCCAGCAGCGTAGCGATCAGCAGCTCCTACGAGCAGTACTTC. It is translated as CASSVAISSSYEQYF.

This clone has just one count. The sample contains more than one DNA sequence encoding this CDR3. The chain uses TRBV5-1 and TRBJ2-3; D possibly uses TRBD1 or TRBD2 (6 bases each). This CDR3 contains 15 residues. Looked up from germline, CDR1 is SGHRS and CDR2 is YFSETQ. V lost 0 bases and J 0 bases, leaving 8 bases between the germline ends. Here the CDR3 DNA reads TGCGCCAGCAGCTTGGCGGGGGCTAGCACAGATACGCAGTATTTT. Translating gives CASSLAGASTDTQYF.

The CDR3: CSCVSSFHEQYF. The CDR3 DNA is TGCAGCTGCGTTTCCAGCTTCCACGAGCAGTACTTC. The chain joins TRBV29-1 to TRBJ2-7; unclear D gene. The CDR3 length is 12 residues. Trimming pared 8 bases from V and 5 bases from J, leaving 16 bases between. CDR1 is SQVTM and CDR2 is ANQGSEA in the germline V gene.

V and J are TRBV28 and TRBJ1-2; 7 positions match TRBD1. With V trimmed by 4 bases and J by 3 bases, 5 bases remained unmatched. Germline loops: CDR1 MDHEN, CDR2 SYDVKM. This CDR3 spans 14 amino acids. CDR3: CASSSGQNHYGYTF. The CDR3, as DNA: TGTGCCAGCAGTTCGGGACAGAATCACTATGGCTACACCTTC.

Points on this clone: Other nucleotide sequences from this sample produce the same CDR3. The chain joins TRBV7-9 to TRBJ1-4; 10 positions agree with TRBD1. Germline V gene data show CDR1 as SEHNR and CDR2 as FQNEAQ (reference sequence). The ends lost 5 bases at V and 8 bases at J; junction bases unmatched: 5. The length of the CDR3 is 14 residues. The CDR3 loop is CASSPGQGREKLFF. In DNA form, the CDR3 reads TGTGCCAGCAGCCCGGGACAGGGGAGAGAAAAACTGTTTTTT. The variable domain in full, completed from reference TRBV7-9 and TRBJ1-4, reads DTGVSQNPRHKITKRGQNVTFRCDPISEHNRLYWYRQTLGQGPEFLTYFQNEAQLEKSRLLSDRFSAERPKGSFSTLEIQRTEQGDSAMYLCASSPGQGREKLFFGSGTQLSVL.

V and J are TRBV6-5 and TRBJ1-1, with 7 bases aligning to TRBD1. The V gene end was trimmed by 2 bases and the J gene end by 8 bases; junction bases not matched to a gene: 8. Germline V gives CDR1 MNHEY, CDR2 SVGAGI. This CDR3 is built from 14 residues. The CDR3 region has the DNA TGTGCCAGCAGTTACGGACAGGCCACGGGGGAAGCTTTCTTT. Residues: CASSYGQATGEAFF.

This clone was observed a handful of times. The CDR3 region is CASSLVTTGSTYEQYF. For the CDR3, the DNA is TGTGCCAGCAGCTTAGTAACCACAGGGAGCACCTACGAGCAGTACTTC. The rearrangement links TRBV7-9 to TRBJ2-7; perhaps TRBD1 as D (6 bases). This CDR3 is built from 16 residues. The germline gives CDR1 SEHNR, CDR2 FQNEAQ (reference sequence). The V end was cut by 1 base, the J end by 2 bases, with 15 bases between.

The chain links TRBV4-1 to TRBJ2-5; D not certain. The CDR3 loop spans 16 amino acids. Trimming removed 4 bases at V and 7 bases at J, with 22 bases between. CDR1 is MGHRA, CDR2 YSYEKL, per germline. The CDR3 nucleotides are TGCGCCAGCAGCCCTTGGGGTCGAGACCCCGAGCCGACCCAGTACTTC. Translated: CASSPWGRDPEPTQYF.

J is TRBJ1-5 and V is TRBV6-1; D is possibly TRBD1 (5 bases). The CDR3 loop spans 14 amino acids. CDR1 and CDR2 from the germline V gene are MNHNS and SASEGT. V gave up 7 bases and J gave up 0 bases, with 10 bases separating them. The DNA for the CDR3 is TGTGCCAGCACGAGGGGAGATAGCAATCAGCCCCAGCATTTT. As protein: CASTRGDSNQPQHF.

V and J are TRBV6-5 and TRBJ1-4, with D possibly matching TRBD1 (6 bases). Germline loops: CDR1 MNHEY, CDR2 SVGAGI. Trimming stripped 3 bases from V and 7 bases from J, with 12 bases between. The CDR3 has 14 amino acids. This CDR3 is CASSYQGRGEKLFF. In DNA form, the CDR3 reads TGTGCCAGCAGTTATCAGGGGCGCGGTGAAAAACTGTTTTTT.

This clone was picked up many times. The CDR3 sequence is CASSFGWGSNTGELFF. CDR3 DNA sequence: TGTGCCAGCAGCTTCGGATGGGGGTCGAACACCGGGGAGCTGTTTTTT. This sequence joins TRBV7-2 and TRBJ2-2, with D perhaps TRBD1 or TRBD2 (5 bases each). The V gene's germline CDR1 is SGHTA and CDR2 FQGNSA. Trimming pared 3 bases from V and 0 bases from J, leaving 11 bases between. The CDR3 runs 16 residues.

The V and J genes are TRBV2 and TRBJ1-1; no clear D. The germline gives CDR1 SNHLY, CDR2 FYNNEI. This CDR3 comprises 13 residues. Between the trimmed V and J ends, which lost 6 bases and 0 bases, there was a span of 8 bases. The CDR3: CASRLRVNTEAFF. The DNA of the CDR3 is TGTGCCAGCAGGCTGAGGGTGAACACTGAAGCTTTCTTT.

This clone was detected only a few times. J is TRBJ1-2 and V is TRBV6-5, with D tentatively TRBD1 (5 bases). The CDR3 runs to 13 residues. V shed 7 bases and J shed 2 bases, with 11 bases lying between them. The germline V gene encodes CDR1 MNHEY and CDR2 SVGAGI. CDR3 DNA sequence: TGTGCCAGCACTAGGGGACTGAACTATGGCTACACCTTC. Its protein product is CASTRGLNYGYTF.